Following are 8 T cell receptor beta chains from one sample sequenced in a study of T cells after yellow fever vaccination. Via MiXCR, TCRdb re-called the 5' RACE reads, giving one row per CDR3 protein. Of hundreds of thousands of distinct CDR3 sequences listed, roughly 8.3% are singletons. The input for sequencing was PBMCs, taken roughly seven weeks after the first yellow fever vaccination. The receptor source for this set is a man aged 18 to 29 who received the YFV17D yellow fever vaccine.

This clonotype was recorded a few times. The chain links TRBV20-1 to TRBJ1-2, with unresolved D. Trimming removed 1 base from V and 4 bases from J, with 16 bases in between. CDR1 is DFQATT and CDR2 is SNEGSKA in the germline V gene (reference sequence). The CDR3 has 15 residues. The chain's CDR3 is CSARVPPDSGYGYTF. CDR3 nucleotides: TGCAGTGCTAGAGTCCCACCGGACTCCGGCTATGGCTACACCTTC.

The chain recombines TRBV11-2 with TRBJ2-2; a possible D gene is TRBD1 (6 bases). Trimming removed 3 bases from V and 6 bases from J, with 29 bases in between. The CDR3 runs 20 residues. Germline V CDR1 and CDR2: SGHAT, FQNNGV. CDR3 sequence: CASSFLGLTWLGGWPGELFF. The CDR3 coding sequence is TGTGCCAGCAGCTTCCTAGGTCTTACATGGTTAGGGGGTTGGCCCGGGGAGCTGTTTTTT.

CDR3 region: CASRRDLSSGEQFF. In DNA, the CDR3 is TGTGCCAGCAGGAGGGACTTATCTTCGGGTGAGCAGTTCTTC. The chain carries TRBV2 and TRBJ2-1, with a possible D match to TRBD2 (6 bases). Germline V CDR1 and CDR2: SNHLY, FYNNEI. The germline V and J ends were trimmed by 6 bases and 9 bases, with 18 bases remaining between them. The CDR3 consists of 14 residues.

The CDR3 reads CASSLWGSSGANVLTF. For the CDR3, the DNA is TGTGCCAGCAGTTTATGGGGCAGCTCTGGGGCCAACGTCCTGACTTTC. The chain links TRBV27 to TRBJ2-6; perhaps TRBD1 as D (5 bases). This CDR3 region has 16 residues. Trimming pared 1 base from V and 0 bases from J, leaving 7 bases between. Germline V gives CDR1 MNHEY, CDR2 SMNVEV (reference sequence).

This clonotype was seen only a few times. The chain has TRBV18 and TRBJ2-3; unclear D gene. This CDR3 contains 13 residues. CDR1 is KGHSH and CDR2 is LQKENI in the germline V gene. V was pared by 0 bases and J by 5 bases, with 6 bases between. The DNA for the CDR3 is TGTGCCAGCTCACCACCGGAGTTAGATACGCAGTATTTT. Protein product: CASSPPELDTQYF.

This clonotype has only a few counts. The chain has TRBV23-1 and TRBJ2-7; 8 nucleotides align to TRBD1. TRBV23-1 is an ORF for which the function is uncertain. The J segment lost 6 bases and the V segment lost 3 bases, leaving 10 bases of the junction unmatched. This CDR3 is built from 15 residues. The DNA for the CDR3 is TGCGCCAGCAGTCAGACAGGGGTTGTTCGCTGCGAGCAGTACGTC. Protein sequence: CASSQTGVVRCEQYV.

The CDR3 bases are TGCAGTGCTAGAGATTCATACTACAGGGGGCATCAGCCCCAGCATTTT. Its translation is CSARDSYYRGHQPQHF. The chain uses TRBV20-1 and TRBJ1-5; 9 nucleotides match TRBD1. The trim removed 0 bases at V and 5 bases at J, leaving 8 bases unmatched. Germline assignment: CDR1 DFQATT and CDR2 SNEGSKA (reference sequence). This CDR3 region has 16 residues.

The rearrangement links TRBV20-1 to TRBJ2-3; the D is unclear. V was clipped by 1 base and J by 1 base, with 18 bases between them. The CDR3 is 17 residues long. The germline V gene has CDR1 DFQATT and CDR2 SNEGSKA (reference sequence). CDR3 coding DNA: TGCAGTGCTAGAGTTTCATTATCCCACGTCGGCACAGATACGCAGTATTTT. Translated, it gives CSARVSLSHVGTDTQYF.